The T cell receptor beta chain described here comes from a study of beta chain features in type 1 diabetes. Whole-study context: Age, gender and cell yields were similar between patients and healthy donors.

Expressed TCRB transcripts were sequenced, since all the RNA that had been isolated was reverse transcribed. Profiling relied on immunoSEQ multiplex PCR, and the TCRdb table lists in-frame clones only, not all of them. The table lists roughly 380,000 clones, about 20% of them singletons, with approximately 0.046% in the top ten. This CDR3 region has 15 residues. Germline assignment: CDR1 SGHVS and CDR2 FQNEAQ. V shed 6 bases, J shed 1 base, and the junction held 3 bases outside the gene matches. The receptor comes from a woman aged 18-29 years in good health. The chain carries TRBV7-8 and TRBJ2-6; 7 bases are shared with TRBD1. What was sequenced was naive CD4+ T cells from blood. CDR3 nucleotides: TGTGCCAGCAGACCCAGGGGGTCTGGGGCCAACGTCCTGACTTTC. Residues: CASRPRGSGANVLTF.